The 27 T cell receptor beta chains below all came from one sample that was sequenced in a study of molecular identifiers for immune sequencing clone quantification. TCRdb reprocessed the PCR reads with MiXCR, giving one entry per CDR3 protein. The data hold about 65,000 distinct CDR3 sequences, with approximately 17% observed a single time. Sequenced sample: naive CD8+ T cells from blood, with Jurkat cell RNA spiked in. Subset given: FACS-sorted CD8+CD4-CCR7+CD45RA+ naive T cells. The source of these receptors is a human donor in good health. Some libraries in this study had Jurkat cell RNA spiked in.

The chain uses TRBV6-2 or TRBV6-3 and TRBJ2-5; D is undetermined. Germline CDR1 MNHEY, CDR2 SVGEGT. This CDR3 is built from 14 residues. V was trimmed by 7 bases and J by 5 bases, leaving 17 bases between them. The CDR3 DNA follows: TGTGCCAGCACTTTGACTCGCTCAATGGAGACCCAGTACTTC. Translating it yields CASTLTRSMETQYF.

This clonotype was seen many times. This rearrangement joins TRBV7-2 to TRBJ2-7; D may be TRBD2 (6 bases). CDR3 length: 13 residues. Trimming removed 4 bases at V and 3 bases at J, with 10 bases between. Germline loops: CDR1 SGHTA, CDR2 FQGNSA. The CDR3 DNA is TGTGCCAGCAGCTCGGGACTGGGCTACGAGCAGTACTTC. This codes for CASSSGLGYEQYF.

Notes on this clonotype: The junction departs from the called germline gene at one end, perhaps through a read error. The chain is built from TRBV3-1 and TRBJ1-1; D unresolved. The germline V gene encodes CDR1 LGHDT and CDR2 YNNKEL (reference sequence). CDR3 length equals 13 residues. CDR3 in DNA: TGTGCCAGCAGCCACGATGTGAACACTGAAGCTCTCTTT. It translates to CASSHDVNTEALF. Filled out from reference TRBV3-1 and TRBJ1-1, the complete variable domain reads DTAVSQTPKYLVTQMGNDKSIKCEQNLGHDTMYWYKQDSKKFLKIMFSYNNKELIINETVPNRFSPKSPDKAHLNLHINSLELGDSAVYFCASSHDVNTEALFGQGTRLTVV.

The V gene is TRBV2, the J gene TRBJ2-1; 10 nucleotides agree with TRBD2. The CDR3 loop spans 17 amino acids. V dropped 0 bases and J dropped 7; count of bases not matched to a gene: 9. In germline, CDR1 is SNHLY, CDR2 FYNNEI. CDR3 bases: TGTGCCAGCAGTGAAGCGGAACTAGCGGGAAGGGTTAATGAGCAGTTCTTC. This gives the protein CASSEAELAGRVNEQFF. The full variable domain, in which reference TRBV2 and TRBJ2-1 provide the parts outside the CDR3, is EPEVTQTPSHQVTQMGQEVILRCVPISNHLYFYWYRQILGQKVEFLVSFYNNEISEKSEIFDDQFSVERPDGSNFTLKIRSTKLEDSAMYFCASSEAELAGRVNEQFFGPGTRLTVL.

This clonotype was counted ten times or more. The chain couples TRBV12-3 or TRBV12-4 to TRBJ2-7; D is unresolved. This CDR3 spans 11 amino acids. The V and J ends lost 11 bases and 7 bases respectively, with 15 bases between them. As DNA, the CDR3 is TGTGCCTCCTCCTGGCAAGGGGAGCAGTACTTC. Protein: CASSWQGEQYF.

This clonotype has at least ten counts. V is TRBV7-8 and J is TRBJ2-2; 11 bases align to TRBD2. J lost 5 bases, V lost 4 bases, and 6 bases had no gene match. This CDR3 spans 16 amino acids. CDR1 and CDR2 (germline): SGHVS, FQNEAQ. The CDR3 loop is CASSSETSGGTGELFF. DNA for the CDR3: TGTGCCAGCAGCTCTGAAACTAGCGGGGGTACCGGGGAGCTGTTTTTT.

The chain carries TRBV12-3 or TRBV12-4 and TRBJ2-7; the D is unclear. The CDR3 has 14 amino acids. Trimming took 5 bases from V and 0 from J, leaving 11 bases between them. CDR3 sequence reads: CASSLRSHSYEQYF. Written as DNA, the CDR3 is TGTGCCAGCAGTCTCCGTTCGCACTCCTACGAGCAGTACTTC.

With regard to this clonotype: Relative to the germline gene, one junction end is altered; a read error may explain this. This chain joins TRBV24-1 and TRBJ2-3, with TRBD1 matching over 7 bases. The CDR3 sequence is 15 residues long. CDR1 and CDR2 (germline): KGHDR, SFDVKD. The CDR3 nucleotides read TGTGCCACCAGAAGCCGGGACAGCTGCACAGATATGCAGTATTTT. Protein product: CATRSRDSCTDMQYF.

The chain joins TRBV11-2 to TRBJ2-3, with a tentative D call TRBD2 (6 bases). The V gene lost 3 bases and the J gene lost 6 bases, with 10 bases spanning the gap. Looked up from germline, CDR1 is SGHAT and CDR2 is FQNNGV. The CDR3 contains 13 residues. This CDR3 reads CASSLTSPDTQYF. Here the CDR3 DNA reads TGTGCCAGCAGCTTGACTAGTCCGGATACGCAGTATTTT.

This clonotype has just a few counts. The V call is TRBV7-9, the J call TRBJ2-1; TRBD2 might be the D (7 bases). The V gene's germline CDR1 is SEHNR and CDR2 FQNEAQ (reference sequence). Trimming removed 5 bases at V and 6 bases at J, with 26 bases between. CDR3 length: 18 residues. The CDR3 nucleotides read TGTGCCAGCAGCCCCATTTGGGGGCGGGCGGGAGATACCAATGAGCAGTTCTTC. It specifies CASSPIWGRAGDTNEQFF.

There are a few counts of this clonotype. The chain is built from TRBV27 and TRBJ2-1, with D perhaps matching TRBD1 (5 bases). Germline-derived CDR1 and CDR2 are MNHEY and SMNVEV (reference sequence). The CDR3 consists of 13 residues. V shed 2 bases and J shed 15 bases, with 17 bases lying between them. In DNA, the CDR3 is TGTGCCAGCAGTTTAGGCCATCTAGGGGAAGCGTTCTTC. This encodes CASSLGHLGEAFF.

This clonotype was seen repeatedly, ten times or more. The CDR3 DNA reads as TGTGCCAGCAGCCCCCTACGGACAACTAATGAAAAACTGTTTTTT. It codes for CASSPLRTTNEKLFF. The chain has TRBV7-6 and TRBJ1-4; the D is unclear. Trimming took off 5 bases at V and 0 bases at J, with 10 bases between the two ends. This CDR3 is built from 15 residues. Per the germline V gene, CDR1 is SGHVS and CDR2 is FNYEAQ. Filled out from reference TRBV7-6 and TRBJ1-4, the complete variable domain reads GAGVSQSPRYKVTKRGQDVALRCDPISGHVSLYWYRQALGQGPEFLTYFNYEAQQDKSGLPNDRFSAERPEGSISTLTIQRTEQRDSAMYRCASSPLRTTNEKLFFGSGTQLSVL.

The table lists this clonotype with a few counts. This rearrangement joins TRBV29-1 to TRBJ2-1, with D possibly TRBD2 on 5 matching bases. There are 15 residues in the CDR3. CDR1 is SQVTM and CDR2 is ANQGSEA in the germline V gene. V was cut by 4 bases and J by 0 bases, with 13 bases left in between. CDR3 in amino acids: CSVVLAQVSYNEQFF. In DNA form, the CDR3 reads TGCAGCGTTGTTTTAGCGCAGGTCTCCTACAATGAGCAGTTCTTC.

This clonotype was recorded many times. This chain uses TRBV12-3 or TRBV12-4 with TRBJ2-1; 8 bases match TRBD2. The V gene end was trimmed by 3 bases and the J gene end by 4 bases; junction bases not matched to a gene: 17. The CDR3 sequence is 19 residues long. The chain's CDR3 is CASSFMNLSGGSSYNEQFF. The CDR3 DNA reads TGTGCCAGCAGTTTCATGAATCTCTCGGGAGGGTCCTCTTACAATGAGCAGTTCTTC.

This clonotype was counted ten times or more. The chain carries TRBV7-8 and TRBJ1-3; 7 bases are shared with TRBD1. Germline V gene sequence: CDR1 SGHVS, CDR2 FQNEAQ. The V gene end was trimmed by 1 base and the J gene end by 2 bases; junction bases not matched to a gene: 5. The CDR3 has 16 residues. The CDR3 reads CASSLEGQMAGNTIYF. CDR3 coding DNA: TGTGCCAGCAGCTTAGAGGGACAGATGGCTGGAAACACCATATATTTT.

This clonotype was seen at least ten times. The genes are TRBV20-1 and TRBJ1-5, with D unresolved. The V gene's germline CDR1 is DFQATT and CDR2 SNEGSKA (reference sequence). The V gene lost 1 base and the J gene lost 0 bases, with 22 bases spanning the gap. The CDR3 totals 19 residues. Here the CDR3 DNA reads TGCAGTGCTAGAGGCCAGGTTGGCCGAGGCTGGCATAGCAATCAGCCCCAGCATTTT. Protein: CSARGQVGRGWHSNQPQHF.

The rearrangement links TRBV23-1 to TRBJ2-3; D remains unclear. TRBV23-1 is an ORF, and what it does is uncertain. V lost 4 bases and J 6 bases, leaving 26 bases between the germline ends. This CDR3 comprises 18 residues. This CDR3 reads CASSRLRLALQESDTQYF. In nucleotides, the CDR3 is TGCGCCAGCAGTCGACTCCGGTTGGCACTCCAAGAGTCCGATACGCAGTATTTT.

At least ten counts were recorded for this clonotype. The gene calls are TRBV12-3 or TRBV12-4 and TRBJ2-7, with unresolved D. V was shortened by 4 bases and J by 0 bases, with 10 bases between the two germline ends. The CDR3 runs 14 residues. The CDR3 is CASSYAGSSYEQYF. The CDR3 DNA sequence: TGTGCCAGCAGTTACGCAGGAAGCTCCTACGAGCAGTACTTC.

This clonotype was detected ten times or more. CDR3 sequence: CASSLGVSYEQYF. As DNA, the CDR3 is TGTGCCAGCAGTTTGGGCGTGTCCTACGAGCAGTACTTC. The chain carries TRBV28 and TRBJ2-7; no clear D gene. Germline V CDR1 and CDR2: MDHEN, SYDVKM. The V end lost 3 bases, the J end lost 1 base, and 7 bases lay between the germline ends. The CDR3 spans 13 residues.

This clonotype was detected a few times. The DNA of the CDR3 is TGCAGTGCTAAAACACTGGGTGGGAACAAATTATACGAGCAGTACTTC. Protein sequence: CSAKTLGGNKLYEQYF. This chain joins TRBV20-1 and TRBJ2-7; no clear D gene. The germline V gene encodes CDR1 DFQATT and CDR2 SNEGSKA (reference sequence). Trimming cost V 4 bases and J 4 bases, with 23 bases left between them. The length of the CDR3 is 16 residues.

Many counts were recorded for this clonotype. The chain recombines TRBV28 with TRBJ2-6, with 9 bases fitting TRBD2. The germline gives CDR1 MDHEN, CDR2 SYDVKM. CDR3 length: 17 amino acids. The J segment lost 0 bases and the V segment lost 8 bases, leaving 8 bases of the junction unmatched. In nucleotides, the CDR3 is TGTGCCAGCTGGTCGCGGGAGGGCTCCTCTGGGGCCAACGTCCTGACTTTC. This translates into CASWSREGSSGANVLTF.

The chain combines TRBV27 with TRBJ2-7; D not resolved. The germline V gene has CDR1 MNHEY and CDR2 SMNVEV (reference sequence). There are 13 residues in the CDR3. Trimming took off 3 bases at V and 3 bases at J, with 9 bases between the two ends. For the CDR3, the DNA is TGTGCCAGCAGTTTCCAGAGGTACTACGAGCAGTACTTC. It translates to CASSFQRYYEQYF.

This clonotype has ten or more counts. This chain links TRBV24-1 with TRBJ2-7; D may be TRBD1 (6 bases). CDR3 size: 15 residues. Germline V gene lookup returns CDR1 KGHDR and CDR2 SFDVKD. The germline V and J ends were trimmed by 4 bases and 2 bases, with 14 bases remaining between them. CDR3: CATSDAGTPTYEQYF. The CDR3, as DNA: TGTGCCACCAGTGACGCCGGGACACCGACCTACGAGCAGTACTTC.

This clonotype was detected many times. The rearrangement links TRBV7-3 to TRBJ2-3, with D maybe TRBD1 (6 bases). CDR3 size: 13 residues. V dropped 5 bases and J dropped 1 base, with 7 bases sitting between them. CDR1 and CDR2 (germline): SGHTA, FQGTGA. This chain's CDR3 is CASSPGGTDTQYF. The CDR3 coding sequence is TGTGCCAGCAGCCCAGGGGGCACAGATACGCAGTATTTT.

This clonotype is judged medium-sized (0.01 to 0.1%). The gene calls are TRBV20-1 and TRBJ1-5, with 7 bases identical to TRBD1. The CDR3 has 16 amino acids. The V gene end was trimmed by 6 bases and the J gene end by 1 base; junction bases not matched to a gene: 12. The germline CDR1 and CDR2 sequences are DFQATT and SNEGSKA (reference sequence). DNA for the CDR3: TGCAGTGCGTCCCTCGAGGAGGGGGCGAGCAATCAGCCCCAGCATTTT. Encoded protein: CSASLEEGASNQPQHF.

In its sample, this clonotype was seen a few times. The rearrangement links TRBV7-3 to TRBJ2-3; 10 bases align to TRBD2. The V gene end was trimmed by 4 bases and the J gene end by 2 bases; junction bases not matched to a gene: 3. The CDR3 consists of 15 residues. Germline values: CDR1 SGHTA, CDR2 FQGTGA. DNA of the CDR3: TGTGCCAGCAGCTCCACTAGCGGGGCCACAGATACGCAGTATTTT. Translating gives CASSSTSGATDTQYF.

Points on this clonotype: Since a much larger clone is just one base distant, this may be a read error. Here the CDR3 omits its conserved ending phenylalanine or tryptophan, so a read error is the likely source. J is TRBJ1-1 and V is TRBV12-3 or TRBV12-4; D possibly corresponds to TRBD1 (5 bases). V lost 9 bases to trimming and J lost 5 bases, with 13 bases between them. The CDR3 consists of 12 residues. This chain's CDR3 is CASTPGTTEAFS. CDR3 nucleotide sequence: TGTGCCAGTACCCCCGGGACGACTGAAGCTTTCTCT.